Listed here are 17 T cell receptor beta chains from one sample, sequenced in a study of blood T cell repertoires in COVID-19. Measured with immunoSEQ multiplex PCR; TCRdb has only the in-frame clones, and not every one. The profile covers about 320,000 clones, with roughly 87% appearing a single time and approximately 9% taken by the ten largest. Sequences were obtained from PBMCs or T cells enriched from blood (not recorded which). Source of these receptors: a woman under 30 who had recovered from COVID-19.

V gene TRBV6-5 combines with J gene TRBJ1-2; 11 positions agree with TRBD1. V trimming: 4 bases; J trimming: 2 bases; junction bases outside the gene matches: 6. This CDR3 contains 16 residues. In germline, CDR1 is MNHEY, CDR2 SVGAGI. The CDR3 sequence: CASSSPGTGGNYGYTF. The DNA of the CDR3 is TGTGCCAGCAGTTCCCCCGGGACAGGGGGAAACTATGGCTACACCTTC.

The chain joins TRBV5-1 to TRBJ1-6, with 8 positions matching TRBD1. The germline V gene has CDR1 SGHRS and CDR2 YFSETQ. The CDR3 has 15 amino acids. V lost 4 bases, J lost 8 bases, and 8 bases stayed unmatched. The CDR3 DNA follows: TGCGCCAGCAGCACAGGGGGTTGGGCATATTCACCCCTCCACTTT. It specifies CASSTGGWAYSPLHF. The full variable domain, its missing parts supplied by reference TRBV5-1 and TRBJ1-6, is KAGVTQTPRYLIKTRGQQVTLSCSPISGHRSVSWYQQTPGQGLQFLFEYFSETQRNKGNFPGRFSGRQFSNSRSEMNVSTLELGDSALYLCASSTGGWAYSPLHFGNGTRLTVT.

This chain joins TRBV5-4 and TRBJ2-3, with TRBD1 identical over 8 bases. The CDR3 spans 18 residues. Germline values: CDR1 SGHNT, CDR2 YYREEE (reference sequence). After removal of 1 base from V and 1 base from J, the junction contained 11 bases not matched to a gene. CDR3 loop: CASSLTTVQDRGTDTQYF. CDR3 bases: TGTGCCAGCAGCTTGACCACAGTGCAGGACAGGGGCACAGATACGCAGTATTTT. The complete variable domain, with remaining parts taken from reference TRBV5-4 and TRBJ2-3, reads ETGVTQSPTHLIKTRGQQVTLRCSSQSGHNTVSWYQQALGQGPQFIFQYYREEENGRGNFPPRFSGLQFPNYSSELNVNALELDDSALYLCASSLTTVQDRGTDTQYFGPGTRLTVL.

This clone has only a few counts. V usage is TRBV5-5 and J usage is TRBJ2-2; 8 nucleotides line up with TRBD1. Germline V gene lookup returns CDR1 SGHKS and CDR2 YYEKEE (reference sequence). The CDR3 runs to 14 residues. V lost 4 bases, J lost 5 bases, and 4 bases stayed unmatched. The CDR3 reads CASSTDRGTGELFF. DNA of the CDR3: TGTGCCAGCAGCACTGACAGGGGAACCGGGGAGCTGTTTTTT.

This chain uses TRBV27 with TRBJ1-1; D gene uncertain. The CDR3 extends over 13 amino acids. CDR1 MNHEY and CDR2 SMNVEV come from the germline V gene (reference sequence). Trimming removed 6 bases at V and 3 bases at J, with 11 bases between. In DNA form, the CDR3 reads TGTGCCAGCAGGTTTCTCGGGGACACTGAAGCTTTCTTT. This gives the protein CASRFLGDTEAFF.

The rearrangement uses TRBV28 and TRBJ1-1; D ambiguous. In germline, CDR1 is MDHEN, CDR2 SYDVKM. Trimming stripped 1 base from V and 1 base from J, with 7 bases between. CDR3 length: 14 residues. The CDR3 sequence: CASSLFSRNTEAFF. For the CDR3, the DNA is TGTGCCAGCAGTTTATTCTCCAGGAACACTGAAGCTTTCTTT.

The J gene is TRBJ1-2, the V gene TRBV4-3; 9 nucleotides agree with TRBD1. Germline CDR1 reads LGHNA; CDR2 reads YSLEER. Germline trimming cut 0 bases from V and 3 bases from J; bases unmatched to any gene: 5. This CDR3 has 16 amino acids. This CDR3 is CASSQDLRTGDYGYTF. CDR3 nucleotide sequence: TGCGCCAGCAGCCAAGATCTAAGGACAGGGGACTATGGCTACACCTTC.

The V call is TRBV6-5, the J call TRBJ1-1; possibly TRBD1 for D (5 bases). The V and J ends lost 10 bases and 0 bases respectively, with 15 bases between them. The germline CDR1 and CDR2 sequences are MNHEY and SVGAGI. This CDR3 comprises 14 residues. The CDR3 reads CATNLRGVNTEAFF. The CDR3 DNA is TGTGCCACCAACCTCCGGGGGGTGAACACTGAAGCTTTCTTT.

This clone has just one count. The chain has TRBV5-1 and TRBJ1-3; 8 nucleotides line up with TRBD1. Germline V gene data show CDR1 as SGHRS and CDR2 as YFSETQ. The CDR3 length is 17 residues. V dropped 3 bases and J dropped 0; count of bases not matched to a gene: 8. The CDR3 DNA follows: TGCGCCAGCAGCTCCCCAGGGGGCCGTAACTCTGGAAACACCATATATTTT. This gives the protein CASSSPGGRNSGNTIYF.

This rearrangement joins TRBV6-5 to TRBJ2-7; 7 bases line up with TRBD1. J gave up 2 bases and V 0 bases, and 7 bases lay outside the gene matches. Germline V gene lookup returns CDR1 MNHEY and CDR2 SVGAGI. The CDR3 totals 16 residues. As DNA, the CDR3 is TGTGCCAGCAGTTACTCGATACAGGGGACAACCTACGAGCAGTACTTC. This codes for CASSYSIQGTTYEQYF.

This sequence joins TRBV19 and TRBJ2-3; 7 bases line up with TRBD1. Germline CDR1 reads LNHDA; CDR2 reads SQIVND (reference sequence). The V gene end was trimmed by 5 bases and the J gene end by 0 bases; junction bases not matched to a gene: 14. CDR3 size: 18 residues. The CDR3 spells CASSAGRQGKGSTDTQYF. CDR3 sequence (DNA): TGTGCCAGTAGTGCGGGCAGACAGGGAAAGGGTAGCACAGATACGCAGTATTTT. The variable domain in full, with the rest retrieved from reference TRBV19 and TRBJ2-3, is DGGITQSPKYLFRKEGQNVTLSCEQNLNHDAMYWYRQDPGQGLRLIYYSQIVNDFQKGDIAEGYSVSREKKESFPLTVTSAQKNPTAFYLCASSAGRQGKGSTDTQYFGPGTRLTVL.

The chain recombines TRBV28 with TRBJ1-5, with D perhaps TRBD1 (5 bases). With 7 bases removed from V and 6 bases from J, the gap between germline ends came to 19 bases. The germline V gene has CDR1 MDHEN and CDR2 SYDVKM. The CDR3 loop spans 15 amino acids. The CDR3 protein is CASTSGASGSQPQHF. The CDR3 DNA reads as TGTGCCAGCACCTCTGGGGCATCAGGAAGTCAGCCCCAGCATTTT.

The DNA for the CDR3 is TGCAGTGCTAGTAATCCAGGAGGGAGAGTTGGCAATGAGCAGTTCTTC. Translating gives CSASNPGGRVGNEQFF. V usage is TRBV20-1 and J usage is TRBJ2-1, with a possible D match to TRBD2 (6 bases). CDR1 is DFQATT and CDR2 is SNEGSKA in the germline V gene (reference sequence). The CDR3 runs to 16 residues. Trimming shortened V by 3 bases and J by 6 bases, and 21 bases separated the two germline ends.

The rearrangement links TRBV6-1 to TRBJ2-2; D gene uncertain. Per the germline V gene, CDR1 is MNHNS and CDR2 is SASEGT. This CDR3 is 14 amino acids long. Trimming shortened V by 7 bases and J by 0 bases, and 9 bases separated the two germline ends. The CDR3 is CASMWPSNTGELFF. As DNA, the CDR3 is TGTGCCAGCATGTGGCCTTCGAACACCGGGGAGCTGTTTTTT.

The chain is built from TRBV7-2 and TRBJ2-6; the match to TRBD2 covers 7 bases. Germline lookup yields CDR1 SGHTA and CDR2 FQGNSA. Unmatched junction bases numbered 11, after V lost 8 bases and J lost 4 bases. The CDR3 loop spans 16 amino acids. The CDR3 reads CASPPGGARGANVLTF. In DNA form, the CDR3 reads TGTGCCAGCCCCCCGGGGGGTGCGCGGGGGGCCAACGTCCTGACTTTC.

This chain uses TRBV7-6 with TRBJ2-1, with 9 bases identical to TRBD1. The CDR3 is 13 residues long. The ends lost 4 bases at V and 9 bases at J; junction bases unmatched: 4. Germline V lookup: CDR1 SGHVS, CDR2 FNYEAQ. CDR3 region: CASSSDRGSEQFF. The CDR3 bases are TGTGCCAGCAGCTCCGACAGGGGGAGTGAGCAGTTCTTC. The variable domain in full, with the rest retrieved from reference TRBV7-6 and TRBJ2-1, is GAGVSQSPRYKVTKRGQDVALRCDPISGHVSLYWYRQALGQGPEFLTYFNYEAQQDKSGLPNDRFSAERPEGSISTLTIQRTEQRDSAMYRCASSSDRGSEQFFGPGTRLTVL.

V usage is TRBV11-2 and J usage is TRBJ1-2; 8 nucleotides agree with TRBD1. CDR1 SGHAT and CDR2 FQNNGV come from the germline V gene. The V and J ends lost 5 bases and 1 base, in that order; junction bases with no gene match: 18. This CDR3 spans 19 amino acids. The CDR3 DNA follows: TGTGCCAGCAGCCGGGGGTGGGGACAGGAGGGTCGTAATAACTATGGCTACACCTTC. Protein product: CASSRGWGQEGRNNYGYTF.